The clone carrying this T cell receptor beta chain has a count of ten or more. Via MiXCR, TCRdb re-called the 5' RACE reads, giving one row per CDR3 protein. This sample has 300,000 to 400,000 distinct CDR3 sequences, with roughly 28% found just once. The CDR3 runs 10 residues. Trimming took off 3 bases at V and 4 bases at J, with 1 base between the two ends. Germline CDR1 is DFQATT and CDR2 is SNEGSKA (reference sequence). These data belong to a study of identical twins' blood T cells. The sequenced sample was PBMCs. This rearrangement joins TRBV20-1 to TRBJ2-1; D is uncertain. The source of this sequence is a woman aged 18 to 55 in good health. CDR3 coding DNA: TGCAGTGCTAGGTACAATGAGCAGTTCTTC. It yields the protein CSARYNEQFF.